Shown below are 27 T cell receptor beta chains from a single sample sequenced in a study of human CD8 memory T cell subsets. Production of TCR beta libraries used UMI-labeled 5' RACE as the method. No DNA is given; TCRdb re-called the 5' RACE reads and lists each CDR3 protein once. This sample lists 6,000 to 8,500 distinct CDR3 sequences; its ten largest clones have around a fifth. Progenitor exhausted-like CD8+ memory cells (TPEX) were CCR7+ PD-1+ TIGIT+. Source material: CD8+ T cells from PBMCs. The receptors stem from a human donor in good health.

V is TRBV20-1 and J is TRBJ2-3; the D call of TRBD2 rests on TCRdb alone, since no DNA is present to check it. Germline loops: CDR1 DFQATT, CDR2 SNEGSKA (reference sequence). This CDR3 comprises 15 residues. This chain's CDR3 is CSANPSGIGTDTQYF.

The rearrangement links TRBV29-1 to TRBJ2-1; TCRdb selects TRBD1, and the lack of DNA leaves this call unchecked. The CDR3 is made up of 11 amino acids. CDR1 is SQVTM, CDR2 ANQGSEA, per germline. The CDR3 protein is CSAGAYNEQFF.

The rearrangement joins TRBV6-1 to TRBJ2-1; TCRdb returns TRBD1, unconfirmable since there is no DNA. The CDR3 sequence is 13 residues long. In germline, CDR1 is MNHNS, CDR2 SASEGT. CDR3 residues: CASSEATGGGQFF.

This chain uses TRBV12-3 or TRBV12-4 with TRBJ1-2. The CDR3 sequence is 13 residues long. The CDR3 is CASSLMPAYGYTF.

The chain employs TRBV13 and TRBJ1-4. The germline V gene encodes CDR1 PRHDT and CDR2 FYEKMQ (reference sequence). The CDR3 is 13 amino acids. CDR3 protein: CASSLGFGEKLFF. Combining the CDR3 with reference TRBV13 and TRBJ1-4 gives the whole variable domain AAGVIQSPRHLIKEKRETATLKCYPIPRHDTVYWYQQGPGQDPQFLISFYEKMQSDKGSIPDRFSAQQFSDYHSELNMSSLELGDSALYFCASSLGFGEKLFFGSGTQLSVL.

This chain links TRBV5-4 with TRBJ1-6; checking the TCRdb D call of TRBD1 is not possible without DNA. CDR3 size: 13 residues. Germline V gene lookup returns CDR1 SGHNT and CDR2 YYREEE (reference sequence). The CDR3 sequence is CASSFGIGSPLHF.

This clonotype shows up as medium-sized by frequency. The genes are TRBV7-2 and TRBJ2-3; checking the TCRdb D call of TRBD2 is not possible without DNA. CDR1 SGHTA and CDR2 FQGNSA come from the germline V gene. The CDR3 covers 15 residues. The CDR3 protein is CASSTLAGGQDTQYF. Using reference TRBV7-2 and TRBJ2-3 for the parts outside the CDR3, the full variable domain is GAGVSQSPSNKVTEKGKDVELRCDPISGHTALYWYRQSLGQGLEFLIYFQGNSAPDKSGLPSDRFSAERTGGSVSTLTIQRTQQEDSAVYLCASSTLAGGQDTQYFGPGTRLTVL.

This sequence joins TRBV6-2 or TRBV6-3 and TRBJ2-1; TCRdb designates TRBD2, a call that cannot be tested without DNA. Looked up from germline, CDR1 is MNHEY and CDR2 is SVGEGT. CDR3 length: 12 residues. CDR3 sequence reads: CASSLAGDEQFF.

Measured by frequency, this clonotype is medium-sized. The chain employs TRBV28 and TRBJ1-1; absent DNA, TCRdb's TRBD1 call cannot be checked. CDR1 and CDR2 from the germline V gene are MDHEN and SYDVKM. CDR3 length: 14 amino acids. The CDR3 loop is CASSLSQGAAEAFF.

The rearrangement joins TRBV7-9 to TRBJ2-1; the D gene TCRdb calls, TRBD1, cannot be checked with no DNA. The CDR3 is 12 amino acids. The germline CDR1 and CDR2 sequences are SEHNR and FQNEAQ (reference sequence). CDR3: CASSDRGSEQFF.

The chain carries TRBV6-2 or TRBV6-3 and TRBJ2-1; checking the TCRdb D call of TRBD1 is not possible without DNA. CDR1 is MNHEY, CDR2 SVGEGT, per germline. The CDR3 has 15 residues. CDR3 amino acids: CASSYTGQGANEQFF.

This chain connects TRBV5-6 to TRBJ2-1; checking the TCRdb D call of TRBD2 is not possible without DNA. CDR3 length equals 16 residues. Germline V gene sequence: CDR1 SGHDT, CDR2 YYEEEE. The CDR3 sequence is CASSFFSGSSYNEQFF.

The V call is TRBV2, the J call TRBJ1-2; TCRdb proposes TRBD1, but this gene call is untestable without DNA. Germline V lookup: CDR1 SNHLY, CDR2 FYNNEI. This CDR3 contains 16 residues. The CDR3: CASSETLDSSNYGYTF.

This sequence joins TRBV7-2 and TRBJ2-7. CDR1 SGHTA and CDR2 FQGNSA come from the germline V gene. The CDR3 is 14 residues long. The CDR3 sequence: CASSLETASYEQYF.

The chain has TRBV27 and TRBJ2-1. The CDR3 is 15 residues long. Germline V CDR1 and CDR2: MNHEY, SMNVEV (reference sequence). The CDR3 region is CASSLGGNSYNEQFF.

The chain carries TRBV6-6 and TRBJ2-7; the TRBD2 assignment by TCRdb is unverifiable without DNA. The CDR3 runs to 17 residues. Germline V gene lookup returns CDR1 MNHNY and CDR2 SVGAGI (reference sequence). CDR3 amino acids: CASSYWTSGSVPYEQYF.

CDR3 residues: CATSKRTGNTEAFF. This chain uses TRBV15 with TRBJ1-1; TCRdb outputs TRBD1, but without DNA this stays unchecked. This CDR3 contains 14 residues. In germline, CDR1 is LNHNV, CDR2 YYDKDF (reference sequence).

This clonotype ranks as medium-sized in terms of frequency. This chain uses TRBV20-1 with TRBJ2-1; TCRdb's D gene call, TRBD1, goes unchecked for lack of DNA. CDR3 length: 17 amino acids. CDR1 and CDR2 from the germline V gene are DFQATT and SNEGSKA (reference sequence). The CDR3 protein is CSSRPGAGGYSYNEQFF.

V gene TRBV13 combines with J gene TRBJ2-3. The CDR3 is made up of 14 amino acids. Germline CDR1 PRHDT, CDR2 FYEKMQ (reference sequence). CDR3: CASSIRGSTDTQYF. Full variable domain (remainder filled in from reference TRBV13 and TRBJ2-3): AAGVIQSPRHLIKEKRETATLKCYPIPRHDTVYWYQQGPGQDPQFLISFYEKMQSDKGSIPDRFSAQQFSDYHSELNMSSLELGDSALYFCASSIRGSTDTQYFGPGTRLTVL.

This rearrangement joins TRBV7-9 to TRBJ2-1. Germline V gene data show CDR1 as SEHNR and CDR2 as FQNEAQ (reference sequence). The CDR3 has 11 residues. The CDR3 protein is CASSSHPEQFF. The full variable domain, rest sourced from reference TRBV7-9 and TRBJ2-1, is DTGVSQNPRHKITKRGQNVTFRCDPISEHNRLYWYRQTLGQGPEFLTYFQNEAQLEKSRLLSDRFSAERPKGSFSTLEIQRTEQGDSAMYLCASSSHPEQFFGPGTRLTVL.

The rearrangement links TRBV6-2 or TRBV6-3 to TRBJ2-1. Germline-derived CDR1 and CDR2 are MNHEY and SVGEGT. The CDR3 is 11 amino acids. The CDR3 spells CASGDLNEQFF.

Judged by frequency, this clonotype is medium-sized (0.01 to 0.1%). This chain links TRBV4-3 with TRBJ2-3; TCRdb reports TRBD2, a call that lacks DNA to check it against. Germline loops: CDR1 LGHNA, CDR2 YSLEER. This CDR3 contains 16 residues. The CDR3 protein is CASSQGLAGVTDTQYF.

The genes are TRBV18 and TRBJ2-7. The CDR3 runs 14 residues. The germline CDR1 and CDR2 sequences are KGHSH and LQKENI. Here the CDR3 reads CASSPPSSTYEQYF.

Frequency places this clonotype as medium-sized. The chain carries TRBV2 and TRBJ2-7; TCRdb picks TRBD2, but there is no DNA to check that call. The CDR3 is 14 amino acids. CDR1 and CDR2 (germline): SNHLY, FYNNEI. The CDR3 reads CASSGTPDFYEQYF.

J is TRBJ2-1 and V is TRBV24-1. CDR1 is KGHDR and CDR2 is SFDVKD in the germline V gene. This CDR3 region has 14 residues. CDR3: CATSDRNGFHEQFF.

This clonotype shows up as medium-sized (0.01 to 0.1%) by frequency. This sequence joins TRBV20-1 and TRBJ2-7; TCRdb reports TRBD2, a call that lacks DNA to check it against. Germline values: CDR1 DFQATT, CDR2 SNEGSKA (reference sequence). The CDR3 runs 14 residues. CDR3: CSASQWTSVSEQYF.

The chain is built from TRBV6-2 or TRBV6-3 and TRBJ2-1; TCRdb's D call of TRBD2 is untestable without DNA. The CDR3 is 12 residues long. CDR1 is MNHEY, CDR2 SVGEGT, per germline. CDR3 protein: CASGLVRNEQFF.